This T cell receptor beta chain was observed in a study of blood T cell repertoires in COVID-19. In the study overall: COVID-19 samples collected from the United States, Italy and Spain covered acute and convalescent phases. Sample material is recorded as cDNA or gDNA derived from T cells, B-cell-depleted T cells, or PBMCs.

This clone was found once. The CDR3 sequence is 17 residues long. V gave up 5 bases and J gave up 7 bases; unmatched junction bases: 14. The germline gives CDR1 LNHDA, CDR2 SQIVND (reference sequence). As originally analysed: Amplified reference gene primers provided the basis for estimating nucleated cell counts. The assay was immunoSEQ multiplex PCR, and TCRdb's table has in-frame clones only and misses some. That table is the source of V, J and clone size, and D and trimming were worked out from the DNA. This repertoire shows about 200,000 clones, around 90% found once; its top ten account for 1.2%.

The sequenced sample was PBMCs or T cells enriched from blood (not recorded which). The chain carries TRBV19 and TRBJ1-6; TRBD1 aligns across 7 bases. This clonotype originated in a man aged 25-40 years who had recovered from COVID-19. DNA of the CDR3: TGTGCCAGTAGTGTATCCGGGACAGTCCCTATCAATTCACCCCTCCACTTT. Amino acids: CASSVSGTVPINSPLHF.